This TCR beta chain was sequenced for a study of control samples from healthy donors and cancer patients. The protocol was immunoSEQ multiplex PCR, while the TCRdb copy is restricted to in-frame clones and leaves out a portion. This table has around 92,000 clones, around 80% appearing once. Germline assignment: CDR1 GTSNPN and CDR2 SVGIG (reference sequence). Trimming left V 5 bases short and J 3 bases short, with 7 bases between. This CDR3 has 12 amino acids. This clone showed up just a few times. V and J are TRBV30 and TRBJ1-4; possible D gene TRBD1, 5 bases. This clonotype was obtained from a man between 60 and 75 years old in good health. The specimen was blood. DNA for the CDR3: TGTGCCTGGGGACACTCTAATGAAAAACTGTTTTTT. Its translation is CAWGHSNEKLFF.